This T cell receptor beta chain is from a study of blood T cell repertoires in COVID-19 (dated by TCRdb to between 2020 and 2021). The study in broad terms: Samples covering the acute and convalescent phases of COVID-19 were provided by collaborators in the United States, Italy and Spain. The material from the prospective study consisted of cDNA or gDNA derived from T cells, B-cell-depleted T cells, or PBMCs. The dataset comprised deeply sampled blood TCRbeta repertoires from subjects exposed to, actively infected with, or recovered from COVID-19. A freely available public database, intended as a resource for researchers studying the immune response to SARS-CoV-2, is where the repertoires were released. The samples were drawn from two sources: the first 160 participants of the ongoing ImmuneRACE study, and 1,254 subjects contributed by 6 global collaborators. A de-identified subject ID, COVID-19 status, age in years and sex were almost always included in the sample metadata. Where available, HLA class I and class II types were obtained from metadata supplied by the sample provider rather than from assay-based typing.

Beyond this particular receptor, the publication reports: The quantity of clinical and demographic metadata differed by source and by participant and was supplied without curation.

The immunoSEQ Assay, a bias-controlled multiplex PCR, was used to amplify TCRbeta CDR3 regions from genomic DNA. In the paper's pipeline: Within the assay, amplification of reference gene primers was used to estimate how many nucleated cells each sample contained. To quantify the absolute abundance of each unique TCRbeta CDR3 rearrangement, sequence reads were collapsed and filtered. For each sample, productive Simpson clonality was calculated by taking the square root of Simpson's diversity index across productive rearrangements. In TCRdb, the immuneACCESS table is reduced to in-frame sequences with V and J assigned. These tables do not hold every clone; where another copy was compared, an unresolved V gene accounts for under half, and the others remain unexplained. The DNA gave D and trimming, while V, J and clone size come from that table. The sample contains 200,000 to 300,000 clones, roughly 86% of them found a single time. Clones ranked in the top ten supply over 7.5% of the sample.

The cysteine opens and the phenylalanine closes a CDR3 of 14 amino acids. Left in the record is the CDR3 DNA by itself, 42 bases read in frame from the first base. Relative to germline, V is missing 2 bases and J is missing 8 bases, with 4 bases of the junction outside any gene match. CDR1 and CDR2, per the germline V gene (reference sequence), are SSHAT and FNYEAQ. Another Seattle source contributed samples from volunteer blood donors who had recovered from COVID-19. Each collaborating institution followed its own protocols to collect whole blood in K2EDTA tubes. For TCRbeta analysis, collaborators shipped samples as frozen whole blood, isolated PBMCs, or DNA extracted from either of those sample types. As concerns this clone: The antigen it recognizes is unknown. No much larger clonotype is one base removed from it; base qualities were not supplied.

Recombination joined TRBV7-7 with TRBJ2-3; 10 central bases correspond to TRBD2. The sequencing sample was made of peripheral blood. This TCR was sampled from a man in his forties or fifties who had recovered from COVID-19. The CDR3 is CASSLSGGGGTQYF. The DNA is as follows: TGTGCCAGCAGCTTAAGCGGGGGGGGAGGTACGCAGTATTTT.